In this sample, the clone carrying this T cell receptor (beta chain) turned up a few times. The target antigen is unknown. This related bone marrow graft donor gave peripheral blood on the day of marrow donation. This sample stems from a study of T cells after posttransplantation cyclophosphamide. The study's findings and limits: TRB overlap between skin or GI tissue T cells and blood was limited. Later blood repertoires were often dominated by clones from the donor CD8+ memory compartment. Recipient CMV seropositivity and CMV reactivation strongly tracked TRB clonality.

There are 16 residues in the CDR3. V shed 5 bases and J 4 bases; nucleotides not matched to a gene: 12. The germline V gene has CDR1 SGHTA and CDR2 FQGTGA. Using immunoSEQ multiplex PCR, the repertoire was profiled, and TCRdb retains in-frame clones only, with some absent. The table records around 35,000 clones without singletons, the ten largest covering 6.7%. The sequenced sample was PBMCs. The source is a woman in her fifties or sixties in good health and a related stem cell transplant donor. The chain uses TRBV7-3 and TRBJ2-5; 8 nucleotides agree with TRBD2. The CDR3 coding sequence is TGTGCCAGCAGCCCCTTCGCTAGCCGGGAGGGAGAGACCCAGTACTTC. Its protein product is CASSPFASREGETQYF.